This TCR beta chain was identified in a study of cytomegalovirus exposure and HLA in healthy donors. The PCR had 60 Vbeta and 13 Jbeta primers. Sequencing used immunoSEQ multiplex PCR; TCRdb keeps in-frame clones, though not all of them. Of roughly 130,000 clones in the sample, 80% to 90% are singletons; the top ten hold roughly 3%. This clone has only one observation. From germline, CDR1 is LNHDA and CDR2 SQIVND (reference sequence). The CDR3 length is 13 residues. V was pared by 1 base and J by 4 bases, with 7 bases between. This receptor was identified in a woman aged 18-29 years in good health and CMV-seropositive. Sequences were obtained from PBMCs. The rearrangement links TRBV19 to TRBJ1-1; D perhaps matches TRBD1 (5 bases). The CDR3, as DNA: TGTGCCAGTAGTATAGCAGGGATCACTGAAGCTTTCTTT. Encoded protein: CASSIAGITEAFF.